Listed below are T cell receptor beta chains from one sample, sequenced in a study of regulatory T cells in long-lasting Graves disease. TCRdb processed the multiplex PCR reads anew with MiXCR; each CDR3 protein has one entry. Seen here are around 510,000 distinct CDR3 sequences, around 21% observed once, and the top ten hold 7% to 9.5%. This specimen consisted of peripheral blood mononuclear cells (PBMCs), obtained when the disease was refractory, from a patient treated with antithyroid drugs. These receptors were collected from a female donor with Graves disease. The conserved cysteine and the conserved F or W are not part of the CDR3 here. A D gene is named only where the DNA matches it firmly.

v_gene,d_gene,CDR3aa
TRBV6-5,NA,ASSYGRNYGYT
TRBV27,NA,ASRASVNTEAF
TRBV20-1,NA,SASAAGISYGYT
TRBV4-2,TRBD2,ASSHPPTSRSSYEQY
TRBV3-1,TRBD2,ASSQGAGAGDTQY
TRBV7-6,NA,ASSFMTDLTAGYT
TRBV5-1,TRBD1,ASSLGDRKNIQY
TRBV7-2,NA,ASRDTGPHSPLH
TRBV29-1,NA,SVVLRSVGETQY
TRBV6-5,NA,ASSSQGTVSNQPQH
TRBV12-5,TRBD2,ASGFGGGEQY
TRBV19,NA,ASSPNGARGNEQF
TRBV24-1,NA,ATSMGGLSTEQY
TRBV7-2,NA,ASSLAPVSNYGYT
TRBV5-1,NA,ASSLGETGYQPQH
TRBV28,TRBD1,ASSPGGENSPLH
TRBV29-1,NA,SAAHGQGTEAF
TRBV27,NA,ASSPSGTSEKLF
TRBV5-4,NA,ASSPENDYGYT
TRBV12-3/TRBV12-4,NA,ASSYRASYT
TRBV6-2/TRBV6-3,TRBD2,ATTGGPYEQY
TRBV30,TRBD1,AWNGQGAWETQY
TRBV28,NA,ASTPDRLDYNEQF
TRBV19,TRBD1,ASSIEEQGAHTPGELF
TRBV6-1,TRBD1,ASSVDRGTYEQY
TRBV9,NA,ASSVGVGSYGYT
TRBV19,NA,ASSISRSPGAEQY
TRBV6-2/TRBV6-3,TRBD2,ASRQLLAGPDTQY
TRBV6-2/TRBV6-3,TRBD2,ASSSPKRGTYEQY
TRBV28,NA,ASSPTGIATDTQY
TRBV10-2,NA,ASSEMRGGVVTEAF
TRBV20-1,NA,SARGGQSYGYT
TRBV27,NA,ASSPYSGTQY
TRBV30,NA,AWRGPRGATEAF
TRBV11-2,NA,ASSLDWVTRRETQY
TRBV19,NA,ASTSDSYSPLH
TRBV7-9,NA,ASSFGGTAGNTIY
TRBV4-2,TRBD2,ASSSTGSGSKANIQY
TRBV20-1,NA,SASNTNGYT
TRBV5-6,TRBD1,ASSPTSTGFAAF
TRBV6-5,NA,ASSYSEQAGNTEAF
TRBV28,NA,ASSFPRGGYEQY
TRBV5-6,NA,ASSLGGTRAF
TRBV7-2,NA,ASSLRDTPKNIQY
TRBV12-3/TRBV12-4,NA,ASSLRIVEKLF
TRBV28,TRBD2,ASSFSLAGVSSYNEQF
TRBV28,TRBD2,ASSPTGESGNTQY
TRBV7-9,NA,ASSLVAGPGSPLH
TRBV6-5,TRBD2,ASSYLTSGRPSGELF
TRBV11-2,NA,ASSPFYLQHNTEAF
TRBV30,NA,AWTVKETQY
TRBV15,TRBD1,ATSSPWTGTKPEAF
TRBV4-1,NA,ASSQDPGGLSNQPQH
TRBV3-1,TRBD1,ASSRTGGKYEQY
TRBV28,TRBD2,ASSSSLGLAGDETQY